The next 32 T cell receptor beta chains were all read from a single sample in a study of post-analysis software for immune sequencing data (dated by TCRdb to about 2015). Study-wide conclusions, independent of this receptor: Significantly higher frequencies in patients than in controls were found for roughly 5 TRBV segments, including TRBV5-6, TRBV5-1 and TRBV20-1.

For these receptors, no antigen is known. Receptors were amplified or captured by PCR. These reads were obtained on an Illumina HiSeq 2500. Unique molecular identifiers were incorporated into TCR beta cDNA libraries to reduce PCR and sequencing biases. TCRdb handled the public reads itself, with Q25 trimming in fastp and clone calling in MiXCR, and kept productive beta chains. Records with the same CDR3 protein are collapsed into one entry carrying the most frequent genes and DNA. A total of about 200,000 distinct CDR3 sequences appear in this sample, 29% of them only once. The ten top clones hold about 3.7% of the sample. Input material: blood. Receptors were obtained from a girl aged 2-17 years with multiple sclerosis.

This clonotype was seen ten or more times. V and J are TRBV7-2 and TRBJ2-1, with TRBD1 matching over 9 bases. The CDR3 contains 15 residues. Germline assignment: CDR1 SGHTA and CDR2 FQGNSA. The ends lost 3 bases at V and 3 bases at J; junction bases unmatched: 3. CDR3 residues: CASSFGQGLYNEQFF. The CDR3 DNA reads TGTGCCAGCAGCTTCGGACAGGGGCTCTACAATGAGCAGTTCTTC.

This clonotype has at least ten counts. CDR3 in amino acids: CSGGPPVGEQFF. DNA for the CDR3: TGCAGCGGTGGCCCCCCTGTAGGTGAGCAGTTCTTC. The rearrangement joins TRBV29-1 to TRBJ2-1; no definite D call. V shed 7 bases and J shed 9 bases, with 16 bases lying between them. This CDR3 has 12 residues. Germline V gene sequence: CDR1 SQVTM, CDR2 ANQGSEA.

Concerning this clonotype: Just one base apart from a much larger clone, this may be a read error. The V gene is TRBV6-5, the J gene TRBJ2-4; 9 bases are a match to TRBD2. Germline values: CDR1 MNHEY, CDR2 SVGAGI. This CDR3 has 15 residues. The CDR3 here is CAGRKRGLAGWGQYF. CDR3 bases: TGTGCCGGCAGGAAGAGGGGGCTAGCGGGATGGGGGCAGTACTTC.

The V and J genes are TRBV2 and TRBJ2-3; unclear D gene. Trimming took off 8 bases at V and 4 bases at J, with 13 bases between the two ends. Germline CDR1 reads SNHLY; CDR2 reads FYNNEI. The length of the CDR3 is 13 residues. Written as DNA, the CDR3 is TGTGCCAGCGGCCCAGGTGGACCAGATACGCAGTATTTT. This translates into CASGPGGPDTQYF.

This chain uses TRBV29-1 with TRBJ2-1; tentatively, D is TRBD2 (5 bases). With the DNA end fitting TRBJ2-7 better, the J assignment may be wrong. Germline V CDR1 and CDR2: SQVTM, ANQGSEA. The CDR3 consists of 15 residues. CDR3 DNA: TGCAGCGTTGTAACGAGGAGACGAGGGTACAATGAGCAGTACTTC. As protein: CSVVTRRRGYNEQYF.

About this clonotype itself: An end of the junction does not agree with germline; a read error may underlie this. This chain connects TRBV20-1 to TRBJ1-6; TRBD1 matches 8 bases. The CDR3 length is 17 residues. CDR1 is DFQATT, CDR2 SNEGSKA, per germline (reference sequence). In nucleotides, the CDR3 is TGCAGTGCTAGACTGGGGATTGACAGGGGCGGGAATTCACCCCCCCACTTT. Translating gives CSARLGIDRGGNSPPHF.

In its sample, this clonotype was seen many times. J is TRBJ2-5 and V is TRBV6-1; D perhaps matches TRBD2 (5 bases). Trimming removed 2 bases at V and 1 base at J, with 11 bases between. CDR3 length: 15 amino acids. Germline V lookup: CDR1 MNHNS, CDR2 SASEGT. The CDR3 DNA is TGTGCCAGCAGTGAATCTCGGGGTGCCCAAGAGACCCAGTACTTC. It is translated as CASSESRGAQETQYF.

As regards this clonotype: Possible read error: a much larger clone is one base away. V gene TRBV5-1 combines with J gene TRBJ2-1; 10 bases are a match to TRBD2. TRBJ2-7 matches the DNA end more closely, so the J call is doubtful. CDR1 is SGHRS, CDR2 YFSETQ, per germline. This CDR3 is built from 15 residues. The CDR3 DNA reads TGCGCCAGCAGCACGACTAGCGGGCCTTACAATGAGCAGTACTTC. Translation: CASSTTSGPYNEQYF.

V gene TRBV2 combines with J gene TRBJ1-1, with D perhaps TRBD1 (5 bases). Per the germline V gene, CDR1 is SNHLY and CDR2 is FYNNEI. The CDR3 consists of 13 residues. V was trimmed by 7 bases and J by 3 bases, leaving 12 bases between them. The CDR3 reads CASIRDRYTEAFF. CDR3 nucleotide sequence: TGTGCCAGCATCCGAGACAGATACACTGAAGCTTTCTTT.

This clonotype was seen a few times. The V call is TRBV4-1, the J call TRBJ2-1, with D possibly TRBD2 on 5 matching bases. Deletions cut 1 base from V and 8 bases from J, with 12 bases between. This CDR3 comprises 14 residues. Germline V gene sequence: CDR1 MGHRA, CDR2 YSYEKL. CDR3 protein: CASSQVGLTDEQFF. CDR3 coding DNA: TGCGCCAGCAGCCAAGTCGGACTTACCGATGAGCAGTTCTTC.

In this sample, this clonotype turned up a few times. V gene TRBV20-1 combines with J gene TRBJ1-6; D is undetermined. Germline V gene sequence: CDR1 DFQATT, CDR2 SNEGSKA (reference sequence). The CDR3 totals 13 residues. V gave up 3 bases and J gave up 9 bases, with 12 bases separating them. CDR3 DNA sequence: TGCAGTGCTAGCGGCCCTGGGTTTTCACCCCTCCACTTT. As protein: CSASGPGFSPLHF.

Of note for this clonotype: Sequence at one end of the junction differs from germline and may be a read error. The chain links TRBV4-1 to TRBJ2-1; D remains unclear. The length of the CDR3 is 14 residues. The germline gives CDR1 MGHRA, CDR2 YSYEKL. The CDR3 spells CASSQDQVRNERFF. In DNA, the CDR3 is TGCGCCAGCAGCCAAGATCAGGTTCGGAATGAGCGGTTCTTC.

This clonotype has more than one count but fewer than ten. J is TRBJ1-1 and V is TRBV21-1. TRBV21-1 is assigned pseudogene status. This CDR3 is built from 14 residues. DNA of the CDR3: TGTGCCAGCAGCCCCGAAACCAGGAACACTGAAGCTTTCTTT. Amino acid sequence: CASSPETRNTEAFF.

There are many counts of this clonotype. The V and J genes are TRBV7-8 and TRBJ2-1; a weak D match, TRBD1 (6 bases). Looked up from germline, CDR1 is SGHVS and CDR2 is FQNEAQ. Trimming took 3 bases from V and 6 from J, leaving 15 bases between them. The CDR3 covers 15 residues. The CDR3 protein is CASSFDRPRGNEQFF. CDR3 nucleotides: TGTGCCAGCAGCTTCGACAGGCCTCGGGGCAATGAGCAGTTCTTC.

The V and J genes are TRBV10-3 and TRBJ1-5; tentative D call: TRBD1 (6 bases). The CDR3 contains 16 residues. In germline, CDR1 is ENHRY, CDR2 SYGVKD. Trimming removed 6 bases at V and 0 bases at J, with 15 bases between. CDR3 amino acids: CAISGQTPNSNQPQHF. The CDR3 nucleotides read TGTGCCATCAGCGGACAGACACCCAATAGCAATCAGCCCCAGCATTTT.

This clonotype was detected a few times. The gene calls are TRBV24-1 and TRBJ1-2; possible D gene TRBD1, 5 bases. Germline CDR1 and CDR2: KGHDR and SFDVKD. Trimming shortened V by 7 bases and J by 7 bases, and 18 bases separated the two germline ends. The CDR3 has 14 amino acids. The CDR3 sequence: CATSPGNTGGGYTF. CDR3 bases: TGTGCCACCAGCCCGGGAAACACAGGTGGTGGCTACACCTTC.

J is TRBJ2-5 and V is TRBV20-1; D is perhaps TRBD1 or TRBD2 (6 bases each). In germline, CDR1 is DFQATT, CDR2 SNEGSKA (reference sequence). This CDR3 spans 15 amino acids. Trimming removed 0 bases from V and 5 bases from J, with 16 bases in between. As DNA, the CDR3 is TGCAGTGCTAGAGATCCCAGGGTAGGGGGGGAGACCCAGTACTTC. Its translation: CSARDPRVGGETQYF.

As concerns this clonotype: The CDR3 carries no conserved terminal phenylalanine or tryptophan, so it likely arises from a read error. The chain combines TRBV5-1 with TRBJ2-1; 10 nucleotides agree with TRBD2. The V gene end was trimmed by 1 base and the J gene end by 9 bases; junction bases not matched to a gene: 10. The germline CDR1 and CDR2 sequences are SGHRS and YFSETQ. The CDR3 covers 16 residues. The CDR3 here is CASSLPGLAGVAEQFL. CDR3 sequence (DNA): TGCGCCAGCAGCTTGCCTGGTCTAGCGGGAGTGGCTGAGCAGTTCTTA.

Details on this clonotype: A read error is possible here, since a much larger clone lies one base away. The V and J genes are TRBV27 and TRBJ2-5, with a tentative D call TRBD1 (5 bases). Germline-derived CDR1 and CDR2 are MNHEY and SMNVEV (reference sequence). The CDR3 is made up of 16 amino acids. V lost 5 bases, J lost 2 bases, and 18 bases lay in between. The CDR3 region has the DNA TGTGCCAGCAGTGAAAATCCAGGGTTCCGTCAAGAGACCCAGTACTTC. This translates into CASSENPGFRQETQYF.

The chain is built from TRBV27 and TRBJ2-1; TRBD2 matches 8 bases. Germline V gives CDR1 MNHEY, CDR2 SMNVEV (reference sequence). V trimming: 8 bases; J trimming: 3 bases; junction bases outside the gene matches: 3. The CDR3 runs 13 residues. This chain's CDR3 is CASAGGNYNEQFF. The CDR3 coding sequence is TGTGCCAGCGCGGGAGGAAACTACAATGAGCAGTTCTTC.

This chain connects TRBV5-1 to TRBJ2-7; D is perhaps TRBD2 (5 bases). The CDR3 has 13 residues. Germline CDR1 is SGHRS and CDR2 is YFSETQ. With 5 bases removed from V and 1 base from J, the gap between germline ends came to 10 bases. The CDR3 here is CASSVGRSYEQYF. The CDR3 DNA is TGCGCCAGCAGTGTAGGGAGATCCTACGAGCAGTACTTC.

In regard to this clonotype: Possible read error: a much larger clone is one base away. V gene TRBV5-6 combines with J gene TRBJ2-1; D is uncertain. The DNA matches TRBJ2-7 better at its end, which makes the J call doubtful. The CDR3 has 13 amino acids. Per the germline V gene, CDR1 is SGHDT and CDR2 is YYEEEE. The CDR3 reads CASSLVSYNEQYF. In nucleotides, the CDR3 is TGTGCCAGCAGCTTGGTCTCATACAATGAGCAGTACTTC.

The V and J genes are TRBV12-3 or TRBV12-4 and TRBJ2-1; D may be TRBD2 (6 bases). The V and J ends lost 6 bases and 4 bases respectively, with 16 bases between them. The CDR3 totals 15 residues. In DNA form, the CDR3 reads TGTGCCAGCAGAGCCCCGGGACTCCAATACAATGAGCAGTTCTTC. Amino acids: CASRAPGLQYNEQFF.

In its sample, this clonotype was seen a few times. This chain joins TRBV2 and TRBJ1-1; 11 positions match TRBD1. The length of the CDR3 is 16 residues. Germline loops: CDR1 SNHLY, CDR2 FYNNEI. V was pared by 7 bases and J by 5 bases, with 12 bases of the junction left unmatched. The CDR3 sequence is CASTRTGGSWGTEAFF. In DNA, the CDR3 is TGTGCCAGCACACGGACAGGGGGCAGTTGGGGGACTGAAGCTTTCTTT.

The sample holds many counts of this clonotype. The chain recombines TRBV20-1 with TRBJ2-3, with TRBD2 matching 14 bases. This CDR3 region has 15 residues. The V segment lost 1 base and the J segment 5 bases; nucleotides outside the gene matches: 2. Germline loops: CDR1 DFQATT, CDR2 SNEGSKA (reference sequence). CDR3 residues: CSARGTSGGRDTQYF. In DNA form, the CDR3 reads TGCAGTGCTAGAGGGACTAGCGGGGGGAGAGATACGCAGTATTTT.

DNA of the CDR3: TGCAGTGCTAGGACAGGGCAATATAGCAATCAGCCCCAGCATTTT. This codes for CSARTGQYSNQPQHF. The genes are TRBV20-1 and TRBJ1-5, with 7 bases fitting TRBD1. Germline CDR1 reads DFQATT; CDR2 reads SNEGSKA (reference sequence). The CDR3 contains 15 residues. Trimming cost V 3 bases and J 0 bases; bases outside gene matches: 5.

The V call is TRBV5-1, the J call TRBJ2-5, with 7 bases lining up with TRBD1. Looked up from germline, CDR1 is SGHRS and CDR2 is YFSETQ. CDR3 length equals 15 residues. J gave up 1 base and V 2 bases, and 5 bases lay outside the gene matches. CDR3 sequence: CASSFIAGGQETQYF. CDR3 bases: TGCGCCAGCAGCTTCATAGCAGGGGGCCAAGAGACCCAGTACTTC.

This clonotype was recorded many times. V usage is TRBV20-1 and J usage is TRBJ2-7; a possible D gene is TRBD2 (6 bases). Germline values: CDR1 DFQATT, CDR2 SNEGSKA (reference sequence). This CDR3 spans 12 amino acids. Trimming took 6 bases from V and 4 from J, leaving 13 bases between them. CDR3: CSAGASAYEQYF. For the CDR3, the DNA is TGCAGTGCAGGGGCTAGCGCGTACGAGCAGTACTTC.

This clonotype was counted at least ten times. The chain combines TRBV28 with TRBJ2-1; D unclear. V was cut by 3 bases and J by 0 bases, with 9 bases left in between. There are 15 residues in the CDR3. The germline V gene has CDR1 MDHEN and CDR2 SYDVKM. The DNA of the CDR3 is TGTGCCAGCAGTTTTAGGGAAAGCTCCTACAATGAGCAGTTCTTC. Its translation is CASSFRESSYNEQFF.

The chain uses TRBV9 and TRBJ1-1; D ambiguous. Germline values: CDR1 SGDLS, CDR2 YYNGEE. V was shortened by 0 bases and J by 1 base, with 10 bases between the two germline ends. The CDR3 length is 15 residues. The CDR3 DNA is TGTGCCAGCAGCGTAGGTCGGGCAGAGAACACTGAAGCTTTCTTT. It yields the protein CASSVGRAENTEAFF.

This clonotype was seen a few times. This chain joins TRBV21-1 and TRBJ1-5. TRBV21-1 is deemed a pseudogene. The CDR3 runs to 16 residues. The CDR3 is CASSIRGRAGAQPQHF. The CDR3 coding sequence is TGTGCCAGCAGCATACGTGGAAGGGCAGGCGCTCAGCCCCAGCATTTT.

This chain joins TRBV23-1 and TRBJ2-7; D perhaps matches TRBD2 (6 bases). The J call may be faulty, since TRBJ2-5 better matches the DNA end. TRBV23-1 is flagged as an ORF with uncertain function. The CDR3 contains 19 residues. Written as DNA, the CDR3 is TGCGCCAGCAGTCACCCAGTCCCCATGGCGGGACCGGGTGAGAAGACCCAGTACTTC. Its protein is CASSHPVPMAGPGEKTQYF.